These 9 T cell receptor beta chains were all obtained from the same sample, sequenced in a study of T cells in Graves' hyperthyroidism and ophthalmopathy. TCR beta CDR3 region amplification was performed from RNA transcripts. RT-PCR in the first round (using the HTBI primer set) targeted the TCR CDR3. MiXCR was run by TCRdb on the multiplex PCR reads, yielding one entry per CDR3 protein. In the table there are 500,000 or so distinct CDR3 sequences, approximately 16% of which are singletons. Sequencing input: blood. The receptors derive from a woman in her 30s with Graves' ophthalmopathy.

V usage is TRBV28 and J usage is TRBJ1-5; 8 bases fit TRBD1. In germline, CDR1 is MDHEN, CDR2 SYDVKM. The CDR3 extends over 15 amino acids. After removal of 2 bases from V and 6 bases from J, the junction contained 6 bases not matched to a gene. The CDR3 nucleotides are TGTGCCAGCAGTTTACAACAGGGGGTTCTTCAGCCCCAGCATTTT. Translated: CASSLQQGVLQPQHF.

DNA for the CDR3: TGTGCCAGCGGGTCATCCGGGACTAGCGGGGCAGATGGGAATACGCAGTATTTT. It encodes CASGSSGTSGADGNTQYF. The chain has TRBV11-2 and TRBJ2-3, with 13 bases identical to TRBD2. CDR1 is SGHAT and CDR2 is FQNNGV in the germline V gene. V trimming: 8 bases; J trimming: 7 bases; junction bases outside the gene matches: 18. The length of the CDR3 is 18 residues.

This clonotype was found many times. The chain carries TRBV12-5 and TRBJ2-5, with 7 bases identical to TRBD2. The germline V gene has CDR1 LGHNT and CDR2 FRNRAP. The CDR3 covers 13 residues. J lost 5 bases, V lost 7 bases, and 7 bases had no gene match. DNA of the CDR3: TGTGCTAGTGCCTGGGGGGGGGAGGAGACCCAGTACTTC. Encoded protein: CASAWGGEETQYF.

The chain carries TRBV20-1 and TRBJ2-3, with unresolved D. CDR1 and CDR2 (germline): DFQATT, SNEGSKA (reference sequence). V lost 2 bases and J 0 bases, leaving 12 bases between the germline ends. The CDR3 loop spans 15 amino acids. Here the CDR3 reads CSARKDGTSTDTQYF. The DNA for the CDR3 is TGCAGTGCTAGAAAGGACGGAACTAGCACAGATACGCAGTATTTT.

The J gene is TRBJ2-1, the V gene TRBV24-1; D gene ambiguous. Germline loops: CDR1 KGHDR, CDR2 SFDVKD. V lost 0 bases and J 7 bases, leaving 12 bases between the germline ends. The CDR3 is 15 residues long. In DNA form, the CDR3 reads TGTGCCACCAGTGATTTGTTGGACCCCAGAAATGAGCAGTTCTTC. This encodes CATSDLLDPRNEQFF.

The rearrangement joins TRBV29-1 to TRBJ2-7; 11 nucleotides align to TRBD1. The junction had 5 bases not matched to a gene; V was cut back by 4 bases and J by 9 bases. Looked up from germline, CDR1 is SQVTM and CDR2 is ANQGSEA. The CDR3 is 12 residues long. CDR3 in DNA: TGCAGCGTTGGGGACAGGGGGAGAGCGCAGTACTTC. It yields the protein CSVGDRGRAQYF.

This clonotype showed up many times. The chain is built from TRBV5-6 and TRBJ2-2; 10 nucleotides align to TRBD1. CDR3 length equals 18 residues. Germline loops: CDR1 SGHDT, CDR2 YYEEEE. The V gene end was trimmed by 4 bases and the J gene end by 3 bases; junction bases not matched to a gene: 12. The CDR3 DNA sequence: TGTGCCAGCAGCAACCCGACAGGGGGCGCGTTATACACCGGGGAGCTGTTTTTT. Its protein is CASSNPTGGALYTGELFF.

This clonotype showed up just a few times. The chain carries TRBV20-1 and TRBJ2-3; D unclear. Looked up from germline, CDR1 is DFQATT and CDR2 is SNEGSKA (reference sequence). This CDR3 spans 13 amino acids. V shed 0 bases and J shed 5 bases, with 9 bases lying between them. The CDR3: CSARDPQLDTQYF. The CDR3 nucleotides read TGCAGTGCTAGAGACCCCCAGTTAGATACGCAGTATTTT.

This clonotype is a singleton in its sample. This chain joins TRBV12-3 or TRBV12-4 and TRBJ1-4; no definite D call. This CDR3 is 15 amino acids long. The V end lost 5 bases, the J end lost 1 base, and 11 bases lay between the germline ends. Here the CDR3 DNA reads TGTGCCAGCAGTCAGTCGGGGAGAACTAATGAAAAACTGTTTTTT. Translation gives CASSQSGRTNEKLFF.